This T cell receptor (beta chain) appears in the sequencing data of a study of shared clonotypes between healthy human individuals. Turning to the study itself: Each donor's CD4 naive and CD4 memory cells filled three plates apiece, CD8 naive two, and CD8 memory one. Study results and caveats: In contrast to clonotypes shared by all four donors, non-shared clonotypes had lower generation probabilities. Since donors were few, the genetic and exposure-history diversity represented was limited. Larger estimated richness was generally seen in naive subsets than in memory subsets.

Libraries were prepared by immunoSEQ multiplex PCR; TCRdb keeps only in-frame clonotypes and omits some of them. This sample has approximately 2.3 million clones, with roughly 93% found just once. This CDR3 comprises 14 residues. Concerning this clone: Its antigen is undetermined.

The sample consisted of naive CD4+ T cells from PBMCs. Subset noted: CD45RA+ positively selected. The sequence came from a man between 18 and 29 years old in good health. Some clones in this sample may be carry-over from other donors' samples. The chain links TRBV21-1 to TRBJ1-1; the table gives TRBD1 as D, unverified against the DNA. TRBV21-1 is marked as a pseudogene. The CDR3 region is CASTRQGMNTEAFF. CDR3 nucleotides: TGTGCCAGCACCCGACAGGGGATGAACACTGAAGCTTTCTTT.